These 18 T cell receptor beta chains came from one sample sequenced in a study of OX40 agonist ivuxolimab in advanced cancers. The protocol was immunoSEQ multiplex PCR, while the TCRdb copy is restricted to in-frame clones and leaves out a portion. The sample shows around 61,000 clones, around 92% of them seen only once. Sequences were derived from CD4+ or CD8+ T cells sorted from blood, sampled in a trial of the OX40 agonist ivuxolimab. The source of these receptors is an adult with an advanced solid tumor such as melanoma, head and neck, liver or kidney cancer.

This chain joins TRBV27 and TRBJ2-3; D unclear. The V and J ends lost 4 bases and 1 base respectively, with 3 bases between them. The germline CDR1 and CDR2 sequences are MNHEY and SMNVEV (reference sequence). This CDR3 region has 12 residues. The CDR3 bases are TGTGCCAGCAGTTCAGGCACAGATACGCAGTATTTT. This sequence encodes CASSSGTDTQYF.

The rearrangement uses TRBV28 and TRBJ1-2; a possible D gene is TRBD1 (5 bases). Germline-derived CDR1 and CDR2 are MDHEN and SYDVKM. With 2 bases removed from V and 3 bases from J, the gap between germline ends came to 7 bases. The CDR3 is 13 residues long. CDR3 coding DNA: TGTGCCAGCAGTTTAGAAGGGGACTATGGCTACACCTTC. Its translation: CASSLEGDYGYTF.

This CDR3 reads CAWSTAQFWGYTF. CDR3 DNA sequence: TGTGCCTGGAGTACTGCACAGTTTTGGGGCTACACCTTC. The chain is built from TRBV30 and TRBJ1-2, with unresolved D. The CDR3 runs to 13 residues. V was cut by 2 bases and J by 8 bases, with 15 bases left in between. CDR1 and CDR2 (germline): GTSNPN, SVGIG (reference sequence).

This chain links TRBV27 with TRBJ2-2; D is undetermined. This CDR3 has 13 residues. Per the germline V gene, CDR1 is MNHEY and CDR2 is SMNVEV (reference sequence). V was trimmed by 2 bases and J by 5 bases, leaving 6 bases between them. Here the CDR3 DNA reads TGTGCCAGCAGTTTACTGGGAACCGGGGAGCTGTTTTTT. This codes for CASSLLGTGELFF.

CDR3 nucleotides: TGTGCCAGCACCAGGGGAGAGTTTTTTGGCAATGAGCAGTTCTTC. Protein product: CASTRGEFFGNEQFF. The V gene is TRBV27, the J gene TRBJ2-1; D is possibly TRBD1 (6 bases). Between the trimmed V and J ends, which lost 7 bases and 6 bases, there was a span of 19 bases. The V gene's germline CDR1 is MNHEY and CDR2 SMNVEV (reference sequence). The CDR3 runs to 15 residues.

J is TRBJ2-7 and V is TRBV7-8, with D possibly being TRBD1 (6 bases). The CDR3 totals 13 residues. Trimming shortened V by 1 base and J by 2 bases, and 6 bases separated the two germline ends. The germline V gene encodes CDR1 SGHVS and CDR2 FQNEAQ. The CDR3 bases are TGTGCCAGCAGCTTAGGGACAGCCTACGAGCAGTACGTC. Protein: CASSLGTAYEQYV.

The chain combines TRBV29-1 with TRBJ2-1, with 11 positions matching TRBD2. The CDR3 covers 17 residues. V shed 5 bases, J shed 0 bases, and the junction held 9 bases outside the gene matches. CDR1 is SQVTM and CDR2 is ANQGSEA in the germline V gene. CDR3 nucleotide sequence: TGCAGCGTTTACCTAGCGGGGGGCCTTCACTCCTACAATGAGCAGTTCTTC. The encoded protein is CSVYLAGGLHSYNEQFF.

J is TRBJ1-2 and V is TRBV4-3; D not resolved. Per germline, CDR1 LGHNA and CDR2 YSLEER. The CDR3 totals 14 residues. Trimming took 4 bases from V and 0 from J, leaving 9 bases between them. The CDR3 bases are TGCGCCAGCAGCCGTATTGGAGCTAACTATGGCTACACCTTC. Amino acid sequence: CASSRIGANYGYTF.

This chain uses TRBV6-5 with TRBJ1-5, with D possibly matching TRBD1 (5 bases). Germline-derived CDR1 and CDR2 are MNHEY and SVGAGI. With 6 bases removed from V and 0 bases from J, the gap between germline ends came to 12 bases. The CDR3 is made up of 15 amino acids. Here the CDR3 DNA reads TGTGCCAGCAGACCGACAGTATATAGCAATCAGCCCCAGCATTTT. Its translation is CASRPTVYSNQPQHF.

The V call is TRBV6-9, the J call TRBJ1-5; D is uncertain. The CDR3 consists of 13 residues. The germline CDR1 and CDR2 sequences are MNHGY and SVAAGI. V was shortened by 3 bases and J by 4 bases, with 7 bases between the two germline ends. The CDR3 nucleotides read TGTGCCAGCAGTTACGAGAGAAATCAGCCCCAGCATTTT. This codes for CASSYERNQPQHF.

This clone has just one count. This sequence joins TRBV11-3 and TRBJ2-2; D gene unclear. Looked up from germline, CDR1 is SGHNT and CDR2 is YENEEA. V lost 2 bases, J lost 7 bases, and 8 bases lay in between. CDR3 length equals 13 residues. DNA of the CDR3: TGTGCCAGCAGCTTACGCGAATACGGGGAGCTGTTTTTT. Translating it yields CASSLREYGELFF.

CDR3 in amino acids: CASSPHLFYEQYF. CDR3 bases: TGTGCCAGCAGTCCCCATCTTTTCTACGAGCAGTACTTC. The chain joins TRBV28 to TRBJ2-7; D ambiguous. This CDR3 has 13 amino acids. The V end lost 5 bases, the J end lost 3 bases, and 11 bases lay between the germline ends. CDR1 and CDR2 from the germline V gene are MDHEN and SYDVKM.

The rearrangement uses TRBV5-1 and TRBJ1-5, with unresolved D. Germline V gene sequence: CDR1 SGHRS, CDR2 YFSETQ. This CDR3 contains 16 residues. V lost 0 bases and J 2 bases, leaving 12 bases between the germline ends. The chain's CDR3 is CASSLVPAAGNQPQHF. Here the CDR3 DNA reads TGCGCCAGCAGCTTGGTCCCAGCGGCGGGCAATCAGCCCCAGCATTTT.

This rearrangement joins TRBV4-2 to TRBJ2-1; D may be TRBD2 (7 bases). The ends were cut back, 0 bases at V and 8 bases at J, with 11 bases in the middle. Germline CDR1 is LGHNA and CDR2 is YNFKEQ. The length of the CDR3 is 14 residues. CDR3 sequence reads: CASSQEWEGDEQFF. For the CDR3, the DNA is TGTGCCAGCAGCCAAGAATGGGAGGGGGATGAGCAGTTCTTC.

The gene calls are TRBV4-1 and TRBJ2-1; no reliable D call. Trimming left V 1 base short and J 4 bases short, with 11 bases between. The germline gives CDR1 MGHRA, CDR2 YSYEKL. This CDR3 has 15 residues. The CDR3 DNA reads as TGCGCCAGCAGCCAAGGCCCTGCCCTTTACAATGAGCAGTTCTTC. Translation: CASSQGPALYNEQFF.

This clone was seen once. The CDR3 loop is CASSLSRVDEQFF. The CDR3 nucleotides read TGTGCCAGCAGTTTATCCAGGGTGGATGAGCAGTTCTTC. The chain carries TRBV27 and TRBJ2-1, with D possibly TRBD1 on 5 matching bases. V lost 0 bases and J 8 bases, leaving 8 bases between the germline ends. The CDR3 has 13 residues. Germline CDR1 is MNHEY and CDR2 is SMNVEV (reference sequence).

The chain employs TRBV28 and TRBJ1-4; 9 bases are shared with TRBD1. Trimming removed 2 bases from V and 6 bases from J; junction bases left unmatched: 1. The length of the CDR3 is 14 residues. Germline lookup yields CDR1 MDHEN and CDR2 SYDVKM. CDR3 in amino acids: CASSLDRGYEKLFF. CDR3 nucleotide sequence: TGTGCCAGCAGTTTAGACAGGGGGTATGAAAAACTGTTTTTT.

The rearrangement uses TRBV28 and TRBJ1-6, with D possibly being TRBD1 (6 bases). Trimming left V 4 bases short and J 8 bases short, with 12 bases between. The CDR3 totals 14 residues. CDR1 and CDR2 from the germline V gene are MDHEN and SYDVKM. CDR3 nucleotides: TGTGCCAGCAGTTCGACAGGCTCCTATTCACCCCTCCACTTT. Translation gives CASSSTGSYSPLHF.